Sequencing of this T cell receptor (beta chain) was carried out in a study of OX40 agonist ivuxolimab in advanced cancers. For the study at large: Partial responses occurred in three patients (one hepatocellular carcinoma, two cutaneous melanoma). Points from the study as a whole: It was also the case that some nonresponders had low normalized T-cell clonal expansion. Both blood CD4+ and CD8+ T cells showed clonal growth by week 6 at 0.1 to 3.0 mg/kg.

Blood got drawn at baseline, again on cycle 4 day 1, and then on cycle 7 day 1. As regards this clone: Its target is unknown.

The repertoire was sequenced with immunoSEQ multiplex PCR; TCRdb's copy has only in-frame clones and lacks some. The sample records about 60,000 clones, about 88% being singletons. The input for sequencing was CD4+ or CD8+ T cells sorted from blood, taken in a trial of the OX40 agonist ivuxolimab. The sequence came from an adult with an advanced solid tumor such as melanoma, head and neck, liver or kidney cancer.

Here the CDR3 reads CASSYSEQGARSPLHF. The CDR3 nucleotides are TGTGCCAGCAGTTACTCAGAACAGGGAGCCCGTTCACCCCTCCACTTT. This sequence joins TRBV6-5 and TRBJ1-6; tentative D call: TRBD1 (6 bases). Germline values: CDR1 MNHEY, CDR2 SVGAGI. This CDR3 is built from 16 residues. Trimming left V 0 bases short and J 9 bases short, with 15 bases between.